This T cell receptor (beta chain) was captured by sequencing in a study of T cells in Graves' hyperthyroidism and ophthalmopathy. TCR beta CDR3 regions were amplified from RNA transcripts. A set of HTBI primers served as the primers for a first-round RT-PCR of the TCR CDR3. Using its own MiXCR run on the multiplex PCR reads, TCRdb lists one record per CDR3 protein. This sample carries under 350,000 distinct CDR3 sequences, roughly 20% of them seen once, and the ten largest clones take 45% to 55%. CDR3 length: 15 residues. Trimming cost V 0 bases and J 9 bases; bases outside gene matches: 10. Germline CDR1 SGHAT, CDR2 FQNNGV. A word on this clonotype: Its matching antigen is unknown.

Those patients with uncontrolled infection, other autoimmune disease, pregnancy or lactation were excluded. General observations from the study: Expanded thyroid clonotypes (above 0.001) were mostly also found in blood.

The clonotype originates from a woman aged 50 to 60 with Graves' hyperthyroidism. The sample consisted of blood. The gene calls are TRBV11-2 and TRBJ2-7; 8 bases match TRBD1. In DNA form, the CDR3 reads TGTGCCAGCAGCTTAGAATGGACAGGGATCAGCGGGCAGTACTTC. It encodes CASSLEWTGISGQYF.